This is a list of T cell receptor beta chains from one sample in a study of early T cells in non-severe SARS-CoV-2 infection. TCRdb recomputed calls from the 5' RACE reads with MiXCR, one row per CDR3 protein. In the table there are 85,000 to 100,000 distinct CDR3 sequences, 16% of which are singletons. Sequenced material: whole blood, taken at baseline. These receptors originate from an adult who was a healthcare worker with PCR-confirmed SARS-CoV-2 infection or an uninfected control (not recorded which). CDR3s include the opening cysteine and the closing phenylalanine or tryptophan. Fields, in order: clone size, J gene, CDR3 length, V gene, D gene, CDR3 DNA, CDR3 protein. D genes are given only for firm matches. Clone size, where shown, is once, few, many, or a class for clones that have expanded.

>NA|TRBJ1-2|16|TRBV9|NA
TGTGCCAGCAGCGAAGATCTCGCCTCATCCCTCTATGGCTACACCTTC
CASSEDLASSLYGYTF
>few|TRBJ2-5|14|TRBV4-1|NA
TGCGCCAGCAGCCAAGCATCCCCCAGGGAGACCCAGTACTTC
CASSQASPRETQYF
>NA|TRBJ2-7|14|TRBV29-1|NA
TGCAGCGTTCCCAGGACAGCCGATTCCTACGAGCAGTACTTC
CSVPRTADSYEQYF
>few|TRBJ2-3|18|TRBV28|TRBD2
TGTGCCAGCAGTTTGGGCCCGCCTAGCGGGACGGACACAGATACGCAGTATTTT
CASSLGPPSGTDTDTQYF
>NA|TRBJ1-3|14|TRBV7-9|NA
TGTGCCAGCAGCTCCGGGACAACTGGAAACACCATATATTTT
CASSSGTTGNTIYF
>few|TRBJ2-5|15|TRBV12-3/TRBV12-4|TRBD2
TGTGCCAGCAGAGCGGCGGGACTAGCTCGCCAGACCCAGTACTTC
CASRAAGLARQTQYF
>once|TRBJ2-7|18|TRBV4-3|TRBD1
TGCGCCAGCAGCCAAGCGTGGCTTGAACAGGGGTTCTCCTACGAGCAGTACTTC
CASSQAWLEQGFSYEQYF
>NA|TRBJ1-2|14|TRBV2|TRBD1
TGTGCCAGCAACGACAGGGTGACGGTCGGGGGCTACACCTTC
CASNDRVTVGGYTF
>NA|TRBJ1-5|13|TRBV27|NA
TGTGCCGCCGGCCCCTCATCCTATCAGCCCCAGCATTTT
CAAGPSSYQPQHF
>few|TRBJ2-7|15|TRBV12-3/TRBV12-4|TRBD2
TGTGCCAGCAGGGGAAGCGGGAGGGCTTCCTACGAGCAGTACTTC
CASRGSGRASYEQYF
>NA|TRBJ1-2|13|TRBV9|NA
TGTGCCAGCAGCGTAGTTGCTAACTATGGCTACACCTTC
CASSVVANYGYTF
>few|TRBJ2-1|15|TRBV2|TRBD2
TGTGCCAGCCATAGAGAGCGGGAGGTCTACAATGAGCAGTTCTTC
CASHREREVYNEQFF
>many|TRBJ2-6|15|TRBV20-1|TRBD1
TGCAGTGCTAGACGGACAGGGGCCGCGGCCAACGTCCTGACTTTC
CSARRTGAAANVLTF
>few|TRBJ2-5|11|TRBV6-6|NA
TGTGCCAGCAGTTACAAGGGTACCCAGTACTTC
CASSYKGTQYF
>NA|TRBJ2-1|13|TRBV29-1|NA
TGCAGCGCCCGTGGGCGGATCTACAATGAGCAGTTCTTC
CSARGRIYNEQFF
>NA|TRBJ2-1|15|TRBV7-6|TRBD1
TGTGCCAGCAGCCTATCGGGACAGGGGGCCAATGAGCAGTTCTTC
CASSLSGQGANEQFF
>NA|TRBJ2-1|13|TRBV28|NA
TGTGCCAGCAGGTCTACTAGTGATTATGAGCAGTTCTTC
CASRSTSDYEQFF
>few|TRBJ2-2|14|TRBV29-1|NA
TGCAGCGTTATGTCCGAGCTGAACACCGGGGAGCTGTTTTTT
CSVMSELNTGELFF
>NA|TRBJ2-3|13|TRBV6-1|NA
TGTGCCAGCAACGGCCGATACACAGATACGCAGTATTTT
CASNGRYTDTQYF
>few|TRBJ2-7|14|TRBV3-1|NA
TGTGCCAGCAGCCAAACAGGGTTTGGGAACGAGCAGTACTTC
CASSQTGFGNEQYF
>few|TRBJ2-3|15|TRBV5-6|NA
TGTGCCAGCAGCTTGTGGGCAGGGGTCCCAGATACGCAGTATTTT
CASSLWAGVPDTQYF
>NA|TRBJ2-7|13|TRBV28|NA
TGTGCCAGCAGTCTCCAGGGGCACGACGAGCAGTACTTC
CASSLQGHDEQYF
>NA|TRBJ2-7|14|TRBV27|NA
TGTGCCAGCAGCCGAACCGGAACCTCCTACGAGCAGTACTTC
CASSRTGTSYEQYF
>NA|TRBJ2-1|16|TRBV24-1|TRBD2
TGTGCCACCAGTGATTTGGGCGGGAGGGCGGACAATGAGCAGTTCTTC
CATSDLGGRADNEQFF
>NA|TRBJ2-1|16|TRBV11-2|TRBD2
TGTGCCAGCAGCAGACCGGGACTAGCGGTTCCCAATGAGCAGTTCTTC
CASSRPGLAVPNEQFF
>NA|TRBJ2-7|12|TRBV6-2/TRBV6-3|TRBD2
TGTGCCAGCAGCCTGGGACTAGATAAGCAGTACTTC
CASSLGLDKQYF
>NA|TRBJ2-3|16|TRBV4-3|TRBD2
TGCGCCAGCAGCCCGGTCGCGGCGGGAGGAGCGGATACGCAGTATTTT
CASSPVAAGGADTQYF
>medium-sized|TRBJ2-7|11|TRBV20-1|NA
TGCAGTGCTAGATCTGGACACGAGCAGTACTTC
CSARSGHEQYF
>few|TRBJ2-2|13|TRBV6-2/TRBV6-3|NA
TGTGCCAGCAGTCCGGGCCGCACCGGGGAGCTGTTTTTT
CASSPGRTGELFF
>few|TRBJ2-7|12|TRBV2|NA
TGTGCCAGCAGTGTTGGCGGGTACGAGCAGTACTTC
CASSVGGYEQYF
>few|TRBJ2-3|13|TRBV6-5|NA
TGTGCCAGCAGTTATAAGGGGAGAGATACGCAGTATTTT
CASSYKGRDTQYF
>NA|TRBJ2-7|18|TRBV6-2/TRBV6-3|NA
TGTGCCAGCAGTTCCCCGAGACAAAGGACGGAGGAAACCTACGAGCAGTACTTC
CASSSPRQRTEETYEQYF
>NA|TRBJ2-3|14|TRBV6-1|TRBD1
TGTGCCAGCAGCAGGGACAGGGAGACAGATACGCAGTATTTT
CASSRDRETDTQYF
>many|TRBJ1-2|13|TRBV7-9|NA
TGTGCCAGCAGCTTACCCACGAACTATGGCTACACCTTC
CASSLPTNYGYTF
>few|TRBJ2-1|15|TRBV6-8|NA
TGTGCCAGCAGGATCGTCGCGTACGACTACAATGAGCAGTTCTTC
CASRIVAYDYNEQFF
>NA|TRBJ2-5|13|TRBV7-2|NA
TGTGCCAGCAGCTTAGCACACGAAAAGGCCCAGTACTTC
CASSLAHEKAQYF
>few|TRBJ1-2|13|TRBV27|NA
TGTGCCAGCAGTATCGGGATCACCTATGGCTACACCTTC
CASSIGITYGYTF
>few|TRBJ1-2|14|TRBV28|TRBD1
TGTGCCAGCAGTTTTTACCCAGGGGGATATGGCTACACCTTC
CASSFYPGGYGYTF
>NA|TRBJ2-1|14|TRBV6-2/TRBV6-3|TRBD1
TGTGCCAGCAGCGGGACAGGGGGCTACAATGAGCAGTTCTTC
CASSGTGGYNEQFF
>few|TRBJ2-3|13|TRBV7-2|NA
TGTGCCAGCAGCTCCCTAGGAGCAGATACGCAGTATTTT
CASSSLGADTQYF
>few|TRBJ2-7|14|TRBV24-1|TRBD1
TGTGCCACCAGTATCAGGGGGCGCGCATACGAGCAGTACTTC
CATSIRGRAYEQYF
>NA|TRBJ1-2|14|TRBV7-6|NA
TGTGCCAGCAGCTTAGATAGGGTGGGAAACGGCTACACCTTC
CASSLDRVGNGYTF
>few|TRBJ2-4|13|TRBV20-1|TRBD2
TGCAGTGCTAGCGGGAGGGGATCGAACATTCAGTACTTC
CSASGRGSNIQYF
>few|TRBJ2-5|18|TRBV7-6|NA
TGTGCCAGCAGCTTCACGCCTAGGCGGGGACAGTATCGGGAGACCCAGTACTTC
CASSFTPRRGQYRETQYF
>NA|TRBJ2-2|16|TRBV20-1|TRBD2
TGCAGTGCTAGATTCGAAGTAGCGGGTATCACCGGGGAGCTGTTTTTT
CSARFEVAGITGELFF
>NA|TRBJ2-3|17|TRBV5-1|NA
TGCGCCAGCAGCTTGGTAACTGGGAGCGGTCCCACAGATACGCAGTATTTT
CASSLVTGSGPTDTQYF
>few|TRBJ2-7|16|TRBV24-1|NA
TGTGCCACCAGTGCCCTTACCGGGACCGGCCGTGACGAGCAGTACTTC
CATSALTGTGRDEQYF
>few|TRBJ1-2|14|TRBV6-5|TRBD1
TGTGCCAGCAGTCCGGCGACAGGGAACTATGGCTACACCTTC
CASSPATGNYGYTF
>few|TRBJ2-7|10|TRBV2|NA
TGTGCCAGCAGTGATAGCCAGCAGTACTTC
CASSDSQQYF
>NA|TRBJ1-2|13|TRBV20-1|NA
TGCAGTAGTAGGGGCCGGATCTCTAATGGCTACACCTTC
CSSRGRISNGYTF
>once|TRBJ2-3|11|TRBV19|NA
TGTGCCAGTAGGGTGGTGGATACGCAGTATTTT
CASRVVDTQYF
>NA|TRBJ2-7|11|TRBV6-5|NA
TGTGCCAGCAGATTTGACGACGAGCAGTACTTC
CASRFDDEQYF